This is a list of T cell receptor beta chains from one sample in a study of T cells in Graves' hyperthyroidism and ophthalmopathy. TCRdb independently ran MiXCR on the multiplex PCR reads; one entry per CDR3 protein. Here the sample spans around 600,000 distinct CDR3 sequences, about 45% being singletons. Sequencing was done on a sample of peripheral blood or thyroid tissue (not recorded which). These receptors were taken from an adult man with Graves' disease, either hyperthyroidism or ophthalmopathy (not recorded which). Both conserved end residues are part of each CDR3. Fields, in order: clone size, J gene, D gene, V gene, CDR3 protein, CDR3 DNA. The D gene is left open where the match is weak. The listing skips clone size in some rows; elsewhere it reads once, few, many or a size class.

clone size: -
J gene: TRBJ1-5
D gene: TRBD1
V gene: TRBV6-5
CDR3 protein: CASSYQTGGSNQPQHF
CDR3 DNA: TGTGCCAGCAGTTACCAGACAGGGGGTAGCAATCAGCCCCAGCATTTT

clone size: many
J gene: TRBJ1-2
D gene: TRBD1
V gene: TRBV7-2
CDR3 protein: CASKLPGQNYGYTF
CDR3 DNA: TGTGCCAGCAAACTCCCGGGACAGAACTATGGCTACACCTTC

clone size: -
J gene: TRBJ2-2
D gene: TRBD1
V gene: TRBV7-9
CDR3 protein: CASSFFGQGGELFF
CDR3 DNA: TGTGCCAGCAGCTTTTTCGGACAGGGTGGGGAGCTGTTTTTT

clone size: many
J gene: TRBJ2-5
D gene: -
V gene: TRBV7-2
CDR3 protein: CASSPRGGAGETQYF
CDR3 DNA: TGTGCCAGCAGCCCCCGAGGAGGGGCAGGGGAGACCCAGTACTTC

clone size: -
J gene: TRBJ2-3
D gene: -
V gene: TRBV5-1
CDR3 protein: CASSHGLSTDTQYF
CDR3 DNA: TGCGCCAGCAGCCATGGACTGTCTACAGATACGCAGTATTTT

clone size: -
J gene: TRBJ1-5
D gene: TRBD1
V gene: TRBV10-3
CDR3 protein: CAIARTGHQPQHF
CDR3 DNA: TGTGCCATCGCCCGGACAGGGCACCAGCCCCAGCATTTT

clone size: -
J gene: TRBJ1-3
D gene: TRBD1
V gene: TRBV20-1
CDR3 protein: CSAIDRGLSGNTIYF
CDR3 DNA: TGCAGTGCTATAGACAGGGGGCTATCTGGAAACACCATATATTTT

clone size: -
J gene: TRBJ1-6
D gene: -
V gene: TRBV6-4
CDR3 protein: CASSDPGVHSPLHF
CDR3 DNA: TGTGCCAGCAGTGACCCCGGGGTACATTCACCCCTCCACTTT

clone size: -
J gene: TRBJ1-2
D gene: TRBD1
V gene: TRBV29-1
CDR3 protein: CSARLPGTGVNYGYTF
CDR3 DNA: TGCAGTGCACGCCTCCCCGGGACAGGGGTTAACTATGGCTACACCTTC

clone size: -
J gene: TRBJ1-2
D gene: -
V gene: TRBV6-5
CDR3 protein: CASSYSGTLTRYGYTF
CDR3 DNA: TGTGCCAGCAGTTACTCTGGGACGCTAACACGCTATGGCTACACCTTC

clone size: many
J gene: TRBJ1-5
D gene: -
V gene: TRBV7-9
CDR3 protein: CASSQRPFLSGNQPQHF
CDR3 DNA: TGTGCCAGCAGCCAACGACCGTTCCTATCGGGCAATCAGCCCCAGCATTTT

clone size: -
J gene: TRBJ1-1
D gene: TRBD1
V gene: TRBV6-1
CDR3 protein: CASSYKTGQGGTEAFF
CDR3 DNA: TGTGCCAGCAGTTACAAGACCGGACAGGGAGGCACTGAAGCTTTCTTT

clone size: once
J gene: TRBJ1-6
D gene: -
V gene: TRBV24-1
CDR3 protein: CASSRQTNNSPLHF
CDR3 DNA: TGTGCCAGCAGCCGGCAGACCAATAATTCACCCCTCCACTTT

clone size: -
J gene: TRBJ2-6
D gene: -
V gene: TRBV7-9
CDR3 protein: CASSLTVNTGANVLTF
CDR3 DNA: TGTGCCAGCAGCTTGACAGTTAACACCGGGGCCAACGTCCTGACTTTC

clone size: -
J gene: TRBJ1-4
D gene: TRBD1
V gene: TRBV12-3/TRBV12-4
CDR3 protein: CASRRTATGGIANEKLFF
CDR3 DNA: TGTGCCAGCAGGAGGACCGCGACAGGGGGGATTGCTAATGAAAAACTGTTTTTT

clone size: many
J gene: TRBJ1-3
D gene: TRBD1
V gene: TRBV25-1
CDR3 protein: CASSARTGFGNTIYF
CDR3 DNA: TGTGCCAGCAGTGCCCGGACAGGGTTCGGAAACACCATATATTTT